These 13 T cell receptor beta chains were all obtained from the same sample, sequenced in a study of T cell repertoires in cytomegalovirus infection. TCRdb fed the reads into MiXCR, producing one record per CDR3 protein. The data hold hundreds of thousands of distinct CDR3 sequences, with around 10% observed a single time. Sequencing was performed on PBMCs. These receptors were collected from a human donor in good health (CMV status not recorded). Some clones in this sample may be carry-over from other donors' samples.

This chain joins TRBV2 and TRBJ2-5, with 9 nucleotides matching TRBD2. The J segment lost 4 bases and the V segment lost 6 bases, leaving 6 bases of the junction unmatched. The CDR3 contains 14 residues. Looked up from germline, CDR1 is SNHLY and CDR2 is FYNNEI. The CDR3 region is CASSEGRGGETQYF. DNA of the CDR3: TGTGCCAGCAGCGAGGGGCGGGGGGGAGAGACCCAGTACTTC.

This chain links TRBV12-5 with TRBJ1-2, with D perhaps TRBD1 (5 bases). There are 15 residues in the CDR3. The V end lost 0 bases, the J end lost 7 bases, and 15 bases lay between the germline ends. Germline loops: CDR1 LGHNT, CDR2 FRNRAP. CDR3 in DNA: TGTGCTAGTGGTTTGGTACTGAGAGGGGAGGGTGGCTACACCTTC. Its protein is CASGLVLRGEGGYTF.

This clonotype was counted many times. The chain uses TRBV4-2 and TRBJ2-1; 16 bases are shared with TRBD2. The CDR3 sequence is 19 residues long. V lost 4 bases, J lost 5 bases, and 11 bases stayed unmatched. Germline V CDR1 and CDR2: LGHNA, YNFKEQ. CDR3 sequence: CASSLLGTSGRATNNEQFF. DNA for the CDR3: TGTGCCAGCAGCCTTCTTGGGACTAGCGGGAGGGCCACGAACAATGAGCAGTTCTTC.

The chain combines TRBV12-3 or TRBV12-4 with TRBJ2-7, with a weak D call TRBD1 (5 bases). The length of the CDR3 is 15 residues. The V and J ends lost 3 bases and 4 bases respectively, with 16 bases between them. The CDR3 region is CASSFGRGPNYEQYF. In DNA, the CDR3 is TGTGCCAGCAGTTTTGGAAGGGGTCCCAATTACGAGCAGTACTTC.

This clonotype appeared many times. The gene calls are TRBV20-1 and TRBJ1-4, with unresolved D. The CDR3 covers 12 residues. Trimming shortened V by 3 bases and J by 3 bases, and 5 bases separated the two germline ends. Germline V lookup: CDR1 DFQATT, CDR2 SNEGSKA (reference sequence). CDR3 loop: CSASGANEKLFF. In DNA form, the CDR3 reads TGCAGTGCTAGCGGGGCTAATGAAAAACTGTTTTTT.

The V gene is TRBV9, the J gene TRBJ2-1, with TRBD2 as a possible D gene (7 bases). CDR1 SGDLS and CDR2 YYNGEE come from the germline V gene. The CDR3 is made up of 17 amino acids. Trimming shortened V by 8 bases and J by 0 bases, and 21 bases separated the two germline ends. The CDR3 loop reads CASRGGSAASSYNEQFF. Written as DNA, the CDR3 is TGTGCCAGTAGGGGGGGGTCGGCAGCTAGCTCCTACAATGAGCAGTTCTTC. Together with reference TRBV9 and TRBJ2-1, the CDR3 gives the full variable domain: DSGVTQTPKHLITATGQRVTLRCSPRSGDLSVYWYQQSLDQGLQFLIQYYNGEERAKGNILERFSAQQFPDLHSELNLSSLELGDSALYFCASRGGSAASSYNEQFFGPGTRLTVL.

Many counts were recorded for this clonotype. The rearrangement uses TRBV7-9 and TRBJ1-1; D is undetermined. This CDR3 has 12 amino acids. CDR1 and CDR2 from the germline V gene are SEHNR and FQNEAQ (reference sequence). The germline V and J ends were trimmed by 0 bases and 8 bases, with 7 bases remaining between them. The CDR3 DNA sequence: TGTGCCAGCAGCTTAGCGGTCAGGGAAGCTTTCTTT. It specifies CASSLAVREAFF.

This sequence joins TRBV5-4 and TRBJ2-3; TRBD2 matches at 8 bases. Unmatched junction bases numbered 10, after V lost 0 bases and J lost 4 bases. CDR1 and CDR2 from the germline V gene are SGHNT and YYREEE (reference sequence). The CDR3 runs 17 residues. CDR3 sequence: CASSLGSARGAADTQYF. The CDR3 bases are TGTGCCAGCAGCTTGGGCTCGGCGCGGGGGGCGGCAGATACGCAGTATTTT.

In its sample, this clonotype was seen a few times. The chain links TRBV20-1 to TRBJ1-6, with D maybe TRBD1 (5 bases). The CDR3 spans 15 residues. Germline V CDR1 and CDR2: DFQATT, SNEGSKA (reference sequence). Trimming stripped 2 bases from V and 4 bases from J, with 12 bases between. The CDR3 region is CSARTGTFYNSPLHF. CDR3 in DNA: TGCAGTGCTAGAACCGGGACCTTTTATAATTCACCCCTCCACTTT.

In this sample, this clonotype turned up many times. The V call is TRBV28, the J call TRBJ1-1; D remains ambiguous. CDR1 is MDHEN and CDR2 is SYDVKM in the germline V gene. CDR3 length: 15 amino acids. With 3 bases removed from V and 0 bases from J, the gap between germline ends came to 11 bases. This CDR3 is CASSFEANLNTEAFF. The DNA for the CDR3 is TGTGCCAGCAGTTTTGAGGCGAATCTGAACACTGAAGCTTTCTTT.

This clonotype has ten or more counts. The rearrangement links TRBV7-8 to TRBJ1-5; no firm D call. The CDR3 spans 13 residues. The V and J ends lost 1 base and 5 bases respectively, with 6 bases between them. Per germline, CDR1 SGHVS and CDR2 FQNEAQ. CDR3 nucleotides: TGTGCCAGCAGCTTAGTTTCCGATCAGCCCCAGCATTTT. As protein: CASSLVSDQPQHF.

The table lists this clonotype with many counts. The chain recombines TRBV2 with TRBJ2-7; 9 nucleotides line up with TRBD1. V was clipped by 8 bases and J by 6 bases; unmatched bases: 8. The germline V gene encodes CDR1 SNHLY and CDR2 FYNNEI. The length of the CDR3 is 13 residues. The CDR3 loop reads CASGDRVIREQYF. Here the CDR3 DNA reads TGTGCCAGCGGGGACAGGGTCATTCGCGAGCAGTACTTC. The complete variable domain, with remaining parts taken from reference TRBV2 and TRBJ2-7, reads EPEVTQTPSHQVTQMGQEVILRCVPISNHLYFYWYRQILGQKVEFLVSFYNNEISEKSEIFDDQFSVERPDGSNFTLKIRSTKLEDSAMYFCASGDRVIREQYFGPGTRLTVT.

V and J are TRBV12-3 or TRBV12-4 and TRBJ2-7, with D perhaps TRBD2 (6 bases). The V end lost 1 base, the J end lost 5 bases, and 12 bases lay between the germline ends. The CDR3 length is 14 residues. CDR3 nucleotides: TGTGCCAGCAGTTTAGGAAGGACGGGAGACGAGCAGTACTTC. It is translated as CASSLGRTGDEQYF.